This T cell receptor beta chain was captured in a study of control samples from healthy donors and cancer patients. TCRdb's table, derived via immunoSEQ multiplex PCR, lists solely in-frame clones and lacks some. The sample records 63,000 or so clones, over 70% being singletons. Germline V gene sequence: CDR1 MNHEY, CDR2 SMNVEV (reference sequence). The CDR3 has 15 residues. V was trimmed by 9 bases and J by 1 base, leaving 17 bases between them. The receptor comes from a man aged 50 or older in good health. Material: blood. The chain has TRBV27 and TRBJ2-3, with D tentatively TRBD2 (7 bases). CDR3 residues: CASKRGGLGTDTQYF. CDR3 sequence (DNA): TGTGCCAGTAAAAGGGGGGGCCTTGGCACAGATACGCAGTATTTT.